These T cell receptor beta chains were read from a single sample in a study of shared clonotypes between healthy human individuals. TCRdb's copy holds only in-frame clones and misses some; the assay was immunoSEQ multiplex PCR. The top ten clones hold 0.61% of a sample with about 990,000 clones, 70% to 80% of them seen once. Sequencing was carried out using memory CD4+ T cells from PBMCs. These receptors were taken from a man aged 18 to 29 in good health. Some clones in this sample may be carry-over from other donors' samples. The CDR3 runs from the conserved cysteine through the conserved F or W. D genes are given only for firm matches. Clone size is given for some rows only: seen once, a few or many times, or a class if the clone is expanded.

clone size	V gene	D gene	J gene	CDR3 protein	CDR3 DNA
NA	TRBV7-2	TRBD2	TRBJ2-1	CASSPQTSEGNEQFF	TGTGCCAGCAGCCCTCAGACTAGCGAGGGTAATGAGCAGTTCTTC
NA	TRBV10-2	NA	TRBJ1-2	CASSTQDSFNYGYTF	TGCGCCAGCAGTACCCAGGACTCTTTTAACTATGGCTACACCTTC
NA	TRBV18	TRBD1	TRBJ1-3	CASSPGTGSGNTIYF	TGTGCCAGCTCACCAGGGACAGGGTCTGGAAACACCATATATTTT
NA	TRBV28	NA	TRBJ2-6	CASRLGGGFSGANVLTF	TGTGCCAGCAGGCTCGGCGGCGGATTCTCTGGGGCCAACGTCCTGACTTTC
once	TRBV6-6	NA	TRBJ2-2	CASSQQDTGELFF	TGTGCCAGCAGTCAACAAGACACCGGGGAGCTGTTTTTT
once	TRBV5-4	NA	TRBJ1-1	CASSLVTGNTEAFF	TGTGCCAGCAGCTTGGTTACAGGAAACACTGAAGCTTTCTTT
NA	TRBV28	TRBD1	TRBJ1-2	CASSWTGTNYGYTF	TGTGCCAGCAGTTGGACAGGAACTAACTATGGCTACACCTTC
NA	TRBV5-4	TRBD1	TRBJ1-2	CASSARDRGYGYTF	TGTGCCAGCAGCGCCCGGGACAGGGGCTATGGCTACACCTTC
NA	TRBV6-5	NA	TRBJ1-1	CASSWGRNTEAFF	TGTGCCAGCAGTTGGGGGAGGAACACTGAAGCTTTCTTT
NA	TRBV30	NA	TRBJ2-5	CAWSVKETQYF	TGTGCCTGGAGTGTTAAGGAGACCCAGTACTTC
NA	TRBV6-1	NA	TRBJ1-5	CASSEVIGRVSQPQHF	TGTGCCAGCAGTGAAGTAATCGGCAGGGTATCTCAGCCCCAGCATTTT
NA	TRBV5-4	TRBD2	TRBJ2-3	CASSLDTGRTDTQYF	TGTGCCAGCAGCCTGGACACCGGGAGGACAGATACGCAGTATTTT
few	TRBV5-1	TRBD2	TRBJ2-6	CASRAWGQGEAGALRANVLTF	TGCGCCAGCAGAGCCTGGGGGCAGGGTGAAGCGGGAGCCCTCCGGGCCAACGTCCTGACTTTC
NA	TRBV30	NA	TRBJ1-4	CAWRTTGGMGEKLFF	TGTGCCTGGAGGACAACGGGGGGGATGGGTGAAAAACTGTTTTTT
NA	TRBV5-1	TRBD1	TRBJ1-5	CASSLGQGGSSNQPQHF	TGCGCCAGCAGCTTGGGACAGGGAGGGAGTAGCAATCAGCCCCAGCATTTT
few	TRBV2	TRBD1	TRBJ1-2	CASGGQGRDGYTF	TGTGCCAGCGGTGGACAGGGGAGGGATGGCTACACCTTC
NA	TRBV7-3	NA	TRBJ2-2	CASSLRNTGELFF	TGTGCCAGCAGCTTAAGAAACACCGGGGAGCTGTTTTTT
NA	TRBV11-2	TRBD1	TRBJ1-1	CASSLGGLGQGGSFF	TGTGCCAGCAGCTTAGGGGGTCTGGGACAGGGAGGATCTTTCTTT